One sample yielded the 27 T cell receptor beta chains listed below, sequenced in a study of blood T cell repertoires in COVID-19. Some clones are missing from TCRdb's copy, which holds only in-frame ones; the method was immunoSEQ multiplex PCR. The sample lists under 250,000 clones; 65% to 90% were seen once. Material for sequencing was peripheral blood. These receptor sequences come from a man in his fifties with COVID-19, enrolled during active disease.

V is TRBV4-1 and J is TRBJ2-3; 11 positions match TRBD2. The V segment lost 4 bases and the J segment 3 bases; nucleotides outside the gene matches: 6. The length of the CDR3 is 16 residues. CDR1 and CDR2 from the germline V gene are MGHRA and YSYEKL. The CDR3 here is CASSRALAGATDTQYF. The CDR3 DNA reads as TGCGCCAGCAGCCGAGCACTAGCGGGGGCAACAGATACGCAGTATTTT.

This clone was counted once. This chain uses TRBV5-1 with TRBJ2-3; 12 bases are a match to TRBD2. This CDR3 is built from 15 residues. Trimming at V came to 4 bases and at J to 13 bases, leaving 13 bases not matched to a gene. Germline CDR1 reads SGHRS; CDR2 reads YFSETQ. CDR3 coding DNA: TGCGCCAGCAGCCAGACTAGCGGGGGATCCTTTAGGGAGTATTTT. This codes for CASSQTSGGSFREYF.

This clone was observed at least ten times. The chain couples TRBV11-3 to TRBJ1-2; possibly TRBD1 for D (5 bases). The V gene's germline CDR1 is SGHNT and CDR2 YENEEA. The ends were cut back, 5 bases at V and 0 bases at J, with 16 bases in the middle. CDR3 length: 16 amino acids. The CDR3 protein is CASSLGGTTTNYGYTF. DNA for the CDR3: TGTGCCAGCAGCCTAGGCGGGACGACGACTAACTATGGCTACACCTTC. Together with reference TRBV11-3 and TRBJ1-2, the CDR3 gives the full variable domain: EAGVVQSPRYKIIEKKQPVAFWCNPISGHNTLYWYLQNLGQGPELLIRYENEEAVDDSQLPKDRFSAERLKGVDSTLKIQPAELGDSAVYLCASSLGGTTTNYGYTFGSGTRLTVV.

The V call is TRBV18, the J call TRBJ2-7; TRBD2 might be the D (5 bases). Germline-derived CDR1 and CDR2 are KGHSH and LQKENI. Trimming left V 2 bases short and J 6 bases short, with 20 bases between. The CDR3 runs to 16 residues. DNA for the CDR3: TGTGCCAGCTCACCAATCTACGGCAGGAACCGGGGCGAGCAGTACTTC. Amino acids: CASSPIYGRNRGEQYF.

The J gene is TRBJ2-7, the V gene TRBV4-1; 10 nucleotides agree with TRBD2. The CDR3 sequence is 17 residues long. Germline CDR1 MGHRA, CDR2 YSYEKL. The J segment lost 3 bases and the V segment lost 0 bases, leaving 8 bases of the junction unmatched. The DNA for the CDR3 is TGCGCCAGCAGCCAAGATCGGGTAGCGGGGGGACTCTACGAGCAGTACTTC. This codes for CASSQDRVAGGLYEQYF.

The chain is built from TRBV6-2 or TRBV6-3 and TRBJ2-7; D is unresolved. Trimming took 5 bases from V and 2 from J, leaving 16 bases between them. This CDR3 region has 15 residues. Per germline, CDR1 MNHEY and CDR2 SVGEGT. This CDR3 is CASSAHQIRAYEQYF. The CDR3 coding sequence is TGTGCCAGCAGTGCACATCAAATCCGGGCCTACGAGCAGTACTTC.

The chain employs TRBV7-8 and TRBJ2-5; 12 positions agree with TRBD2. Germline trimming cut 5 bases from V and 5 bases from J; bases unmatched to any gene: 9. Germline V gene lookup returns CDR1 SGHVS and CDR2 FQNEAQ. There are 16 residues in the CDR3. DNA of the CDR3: TGTGCCAGCAGCCCGAGACTAGCGGGGGACCGGGAGACCCAGTACTTC. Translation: CASSPRLAGDRETQYF.

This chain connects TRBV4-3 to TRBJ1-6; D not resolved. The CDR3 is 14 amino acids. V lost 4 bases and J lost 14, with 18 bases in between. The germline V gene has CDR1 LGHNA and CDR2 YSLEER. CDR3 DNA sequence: TGCGCCAGCAGCCTCACCGGGGAGCCCCCGACCCTCCACTTT. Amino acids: CASSLTGEPPTLHF.

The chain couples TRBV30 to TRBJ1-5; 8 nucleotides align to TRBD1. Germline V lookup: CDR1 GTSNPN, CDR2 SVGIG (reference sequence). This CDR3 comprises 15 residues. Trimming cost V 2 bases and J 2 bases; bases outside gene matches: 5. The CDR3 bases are TGTGCCTGGAGTCCGACAGGGGCTGGCAATCAGCCCCAGCATTTT. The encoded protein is CAWSPTGAGNQPQHF.

The CDR3 loop is CASSYLAGRLTNTGELFF. The DNA of the CDR3 is TGTGCCAGCAGTTATCTAGCGGGCCGCCTGACGAACACCGGGGAGCTGTTTTTT. V is TRBV6-2 or TRBV6-3 and J is TRBJ2-2; 8 positions agree with TRBD2. CDR3 length: 18 amino acids. Germline CDR1 and CDR2: MNHEY and SVGEGT. The V segment lost 3 bases and the J segment 0 bases; nucleotides outside the gene matches: 9.

The CDR3 protein is CASSGGGQGRYGYTF. CDR3 DNA: TGTGCCAGCAGCGGGGGCGGACAGGGCCGCTATGGCTACACCTTC. The chain couples TRBV5-5 to TRBJ1-2; 8 bases align to TRBD1. The V gene end was trimmed by 4 bases and the J gene end by 4 bases; junction bases not matched to a gene: 9. The CDR3 is 15 residues long. Germline-derived CDR1 and CDR2 are SGHKS and YYEKEE (reference sequence).

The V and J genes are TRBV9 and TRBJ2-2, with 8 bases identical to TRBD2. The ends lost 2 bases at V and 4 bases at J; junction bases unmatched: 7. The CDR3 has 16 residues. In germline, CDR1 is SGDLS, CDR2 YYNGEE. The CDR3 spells CASSVHSGVGTGELFF. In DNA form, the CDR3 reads TGTGCCAGCAGCGTTCATAGCGGGGTGGGCACCGGGGAGCTGTTTTTT.

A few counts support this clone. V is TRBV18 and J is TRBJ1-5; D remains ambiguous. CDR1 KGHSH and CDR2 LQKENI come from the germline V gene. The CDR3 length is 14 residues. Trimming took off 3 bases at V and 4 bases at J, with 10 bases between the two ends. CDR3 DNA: TGTGCCAGCTCACCTCAGAGGGCTAATCAGCCCCAGCATTTT. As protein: CASSPQRANQPQHF.

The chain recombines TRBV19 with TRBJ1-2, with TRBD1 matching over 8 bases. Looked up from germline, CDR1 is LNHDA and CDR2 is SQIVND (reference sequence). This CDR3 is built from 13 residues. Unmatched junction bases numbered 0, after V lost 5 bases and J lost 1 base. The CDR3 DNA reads TGTGCCAGTAGTGACAGGGGTAACTATGGCTACACCTTC. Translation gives CASSDRGNYGYTF.

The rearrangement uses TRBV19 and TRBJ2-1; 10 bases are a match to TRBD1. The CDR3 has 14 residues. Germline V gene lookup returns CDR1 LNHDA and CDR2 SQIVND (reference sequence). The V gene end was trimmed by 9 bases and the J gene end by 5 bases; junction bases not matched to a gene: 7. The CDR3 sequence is CASGRDRGNNEQFF. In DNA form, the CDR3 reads TGTGCCAGCGGGAGGGACAGGGGTAACAATGAGCAGTTCTTC.

CDR3 DNA sequence: TGTGCCAGCAGCCAAGAGGATTCGGCAGGTCCGAATGCTAACTATGGCTACACCTTC. This encodes CASSQEDSAGPNANYGYTF. The J gene is TRBJ1-2, the V gene TRBV3-1 (or the pseudogene TRBV3-2); D uncertain. CDR1 and CDR2 (germline): LGHDT, YNNKEL (reference sequence). This CDR3 is 19 amino acids long. V lost 0 bases and J 0 bases, leaving 20 bases between the germline ends.

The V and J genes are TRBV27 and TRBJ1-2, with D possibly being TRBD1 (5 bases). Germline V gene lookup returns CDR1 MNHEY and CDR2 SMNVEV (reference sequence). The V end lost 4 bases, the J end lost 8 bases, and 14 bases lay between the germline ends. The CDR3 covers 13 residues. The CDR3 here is CASSSPPGQGYTF. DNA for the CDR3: TGTGCCAGCAGTTCCCCCCCAGGGCAGGGCTACACCTTC.

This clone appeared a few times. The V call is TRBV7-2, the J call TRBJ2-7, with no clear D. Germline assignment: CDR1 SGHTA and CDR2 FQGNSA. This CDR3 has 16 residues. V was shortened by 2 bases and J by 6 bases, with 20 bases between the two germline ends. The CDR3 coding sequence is TGTGCCAGCAGCTTAACCCCAAACCCCAAACCGGGCGAGCAGTACTTC. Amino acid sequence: CASSLTPNPKPGEQYF.

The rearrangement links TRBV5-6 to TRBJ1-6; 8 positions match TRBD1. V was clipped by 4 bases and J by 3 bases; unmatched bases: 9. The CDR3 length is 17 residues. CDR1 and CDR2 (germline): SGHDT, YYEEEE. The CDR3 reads CASSQFRQGSYNSPLHF. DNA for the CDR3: TGTGCCAGCAGCCAATTCAGACAGGGGAGCTATAATTCACCCCTCCACTTT.

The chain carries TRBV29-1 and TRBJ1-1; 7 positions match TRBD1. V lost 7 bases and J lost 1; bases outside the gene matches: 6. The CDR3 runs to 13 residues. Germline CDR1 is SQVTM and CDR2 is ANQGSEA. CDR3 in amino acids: CSGTGQANTEAFF. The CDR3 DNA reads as TGCAGCGGGACCGGACAGGCGAACACTGAAGCTTTCTTT.

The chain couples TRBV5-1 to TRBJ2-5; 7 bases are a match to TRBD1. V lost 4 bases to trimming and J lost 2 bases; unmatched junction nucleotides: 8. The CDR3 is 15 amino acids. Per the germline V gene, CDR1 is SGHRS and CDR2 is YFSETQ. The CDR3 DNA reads TGCGCCAGCAGCACGGGACAGAGGGGGCAAGAGACCCAGTACTTC. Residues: CASSTGQRGQETQYF.

CDR3 bases: TGCGCCAGCAGCCAAGGTATACTAGCGGGGGAACCCGCGGAGACCCAGTACTTC. Translation gives CASSQGILAGEPAETQYF. V is TRBV5-1 and J is TRBJ2-5, with 11 positions matching TRBD2. Trimming took 4 bases from V and 5 from J; bases not matched to a gene: 16. The length of the CDR3 is 18 residues. Looked up from germline, CDR1 is SGHRS and CDR2 is YFSETQ. The whole variable domain, filled in from reference TRBV5-1 and TRBJ2-5, reads KAGVTQTPRYLIKTRGQQVTLSCSPISGHRSVSWYQQTPGQGLQFLFEYFSETQRNKGNFPGRFSGRQFSNSRSEMNVSTLELGDSALYLCASSQGILAGEPAETQYFGPGTRLLVL.

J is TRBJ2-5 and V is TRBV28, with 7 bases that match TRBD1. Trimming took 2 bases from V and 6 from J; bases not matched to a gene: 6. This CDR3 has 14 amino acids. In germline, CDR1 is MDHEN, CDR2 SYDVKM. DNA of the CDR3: TGTGCCAGCAGTTTAGGGACAGTCGGGAAGACCCAGTACTTC. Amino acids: CASSLGTVGKTQYF.

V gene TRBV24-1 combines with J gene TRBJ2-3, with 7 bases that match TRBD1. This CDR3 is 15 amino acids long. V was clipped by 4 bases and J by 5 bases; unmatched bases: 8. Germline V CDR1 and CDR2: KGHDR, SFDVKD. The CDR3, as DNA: TGTGCCACCAGTGAATCCGGACAGGTGGGAGATACGCAGTATTTT. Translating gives CATSESGQVGDTQYF.

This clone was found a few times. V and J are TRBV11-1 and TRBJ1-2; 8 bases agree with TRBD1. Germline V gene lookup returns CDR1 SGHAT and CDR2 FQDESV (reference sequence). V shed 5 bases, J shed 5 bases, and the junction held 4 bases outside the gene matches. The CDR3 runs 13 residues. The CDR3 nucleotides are TGTGCCAGCAGCATCGACAGGGGATATGGCTACACCTTC. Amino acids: CASSIDRGYGYTF.

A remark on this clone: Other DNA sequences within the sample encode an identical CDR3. In DNA form, the CDR3 reads TGTGCCTGGGCGACAGGAGGCACAGATACGCAGTATTTT. This sequence encodes CAWATGGTDTQYF. The V and J genes are TRBV30 and TRBJ2-3; D is perhaps TRBD1 (6 bases). V lost 5 bases, J lost 1 base, and 10 bases lay in between. The CDR3 contains 13 residues. CDR1 is GTSNPN, CDR2 SVGIG, per germline (reference sequence).

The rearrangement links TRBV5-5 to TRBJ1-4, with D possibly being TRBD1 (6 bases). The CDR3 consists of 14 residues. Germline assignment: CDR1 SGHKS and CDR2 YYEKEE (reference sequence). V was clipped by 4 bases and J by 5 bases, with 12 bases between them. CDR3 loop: CASSPRGGNEKLFF. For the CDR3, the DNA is TGTGCCAGCAGCCCACGAGGGGGAAATGAAAAACTGTTTTTT.